This T cell receptor beta chain was identified in a study of T-cell memory formation after mild COVID-19. TCRdb passed the 5' RACE reads through MiXCR, listing each CDR3 protein once. Here the sample spans a few hundred thousand distinct CDR3 sequences, approximately 9% being singletons. The TCR comes from a young man who had mild COVID-19 (a few samples of this study predate the infection). Cell type and time point are not known. Sequencing was performed on PBMCs or a T cell subset sorted from them (not recorded which).

CDR3 sequence: CAWKGTGDTGELFF. In nucleotides, the CDR3 is TGTGCCTGGAAAGGGACAGGGGACACCGGGGAGCTGTTTTTT. This chain connects TRBV30 to TRBJ2-2; 10 nucleotides align to TRBD1. In germline, CDR1 is GTSNPN, CDR2 SVGIG (reference sequence). V gave up 4 bases and J gave up 3 bases; unmatched junction bases: 2. The CDR3 runs 14 residues.